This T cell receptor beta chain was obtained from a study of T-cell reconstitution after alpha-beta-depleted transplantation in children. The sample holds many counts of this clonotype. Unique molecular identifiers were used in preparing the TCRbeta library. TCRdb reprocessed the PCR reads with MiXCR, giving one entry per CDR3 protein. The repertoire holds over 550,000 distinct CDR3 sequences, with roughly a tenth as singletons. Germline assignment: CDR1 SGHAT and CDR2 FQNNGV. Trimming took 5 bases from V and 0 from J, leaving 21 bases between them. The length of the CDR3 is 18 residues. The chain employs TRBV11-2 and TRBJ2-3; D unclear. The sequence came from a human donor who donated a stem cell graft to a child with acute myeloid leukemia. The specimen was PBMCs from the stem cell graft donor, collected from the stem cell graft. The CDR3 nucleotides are TGTGCCAGCAGCCCTAGGCCGGTGGGGTACACTAGCACAGATACGCAGTATTTT. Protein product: CASSPRPVGYTSTDTQYF.